Following are 22 T cell receptor beta chains from one sample sequenced in a study of post-analysis software for immune sequencing data. What these receptors recognize is not known. Tagging with unique molecular identifiers was a feature of the TCR beta cDNA libraries. MiXCR, run by TCRdb on the PCR reads, gives a single entry per CDR3 protein. Of about 200,000 distinct CDR3 sequences in the sample, 29% are singletons; the top ten hold 3.4%. General observations from the study: Patients showed TRBV5-6, TRBV5-1 and TRBV20-1 among roughly 5 TRBV segments more frequent than in controls.

Source material: blood. The origin of the receptors is a girl aged 2 to 17 with multiple sclerosis.

Regarding this clonotype: A much bigger clone sits one base away, suggesting this may be a read error. The chain employs TRBV5-1 and TRBJ1-6; D might be TRBD1 (5 bases). Germline V gene data show CDR1 as SGHRS and CDR2 as YFSETQ. This CDR3 is built from 15 residues. Written as DNA, the CDR3 is TGCGCCCGCAGCTTGGGGACGGCCCCGGGCTCACCCCTCCACTTT. It encodes CARSLGTAPGSPLHF. The complete variable domain, with remaining parts taken from reference TRBV5-1 and TRBJ1-6, reads KAGVTQTPRYLIKTRGQQVTLSCSPISGHRSVSWYQQTPGQGLQFLFEYFSETQRNKGNFPGRFSGRQFSNSRSEMNVSTLELGDSALYLCARSLGTAPGSPLHFGNGTRLTVT.

This clonotype was seen ten or more times. The gene calls are TRBV29-1 and TRBJ2-5, with D hard to call. The CDR3 has 13 residues. V gave up 1 base and J gave up 1 base, with 7 bases separating them. Germline V gene data show CDR1 as SQVTM and CDR2 as ANQGSEA. The chain's CDR3 is CSVEGRFQETQYF. The DNA for the CDR3 is TGCAGCGTTGAAGGCAGGTTCCAAGAGACCCAGTACTTC. The entire variable domain, with the rest obtained from reference TRBV29-1 and TRBJ2-5, is as follows: SAVISQKPSRDICQRGTSLTIQCQVDSQVTMMFWYRQQPGQSLTLIATANQGSEATYESGFVIDKFPISRPNLTFSTLTVSNMSPEDSSIYLCSVEGRFQETQYFGPGTRLLVL.

There are many counts of this clonotype. The chain joins TRBV27 to TRBJ2-7; the match to TRBD1 covers 8 bases. Germline V gene lookup returns CDR1 MNHEY and CDR2 SMNVEV (reference sequence). V lost 4 bases and J lost 6; bases outside the gene matches: 14. There are 16 residues in the CDR3. This CDR3 is CASSSRPGTGAPEQYF. In DNA, the CDR3 is TGTGCCAGCAGTTCTCGCCCCGGGACAGGCGCGCCCGAGCAGTACTTC.

The chain combines TRBV7-9 with TRBJ2-1; D possibly corresponds to TRBD2 (7 bases). V lost 3 bases, J lost 0 bases, and 21 bases lay in between. Germline CDR1 is SEHNR and CDR2 is FQNEAQ (reference sequence). The CDR3 sequence is 19 residues long. In DNA form, the CDR3 reads TGTGCCAGCAGCTTCTTTCGAGGGCTAGCGGACAGCTCCTACAATGAGCAGTTCTTC. As protein: CASSFFRGLADSSYNEQFF.

This clonotype has a count of ten or more. CDR3 in amino acids: CASSQQQGSLGEQYF. DNA of the CDR3: TGTGCCAGCAGCCAACAACAGGGCTCCCTGGGCGAGCAGTACTTC. J is TRBJ2-7 and V is TRBV6-6, with a weak D call TRBD1 (6 bases). Germline V gene data show CDR1 as MNHNY and CDR2 as SVGAGI (reference sequence). This CDR3 spans 15 amino acids. Trimming took 6 bases from V and 6 from J, leaving 21 bases between them.

The chain couples TRBV19 to TRBJ1-2; 9 nucleotides line up with TRBD1. Germline V gene sequence: CDR1 LNHDA, CDR2 SQIVND (reference sequence). The CDR3 length is 16 residues. Trimming at V came to 3 bases and at J to 6 bases, leaving 11 bases not matched to a gene. The CDR3 DNA reads TGTGCCAGTAGTATCACCGGGACAGGGAACTTGAATGGCTACACCTTC. Its protein product is CASSITGTGNLNGYTF.

This clonotype showed up just a few times. This chain links TRBV18 with TRBJ1-1; 7 bases match TRBD1. The CDR3 runs 15 residues. The germline V gene has CDR1 KGHSH and CDR2 LQKENI. The J segment lost 4 bases and the V segment lost 6 bases, leaving 11 bases of the junction unmatched. CDR3 region: CASSPSTGIGTEAFF. The CDR3 DNA follows: TGTGCCAGCTCCCCTTCGACAGGGATTGGCACTGAAGCTTTCTTT.

This clonotype showed up many times. Written as DNA, the CDR3 is TGTGCCAGCAGCTTTCGTCCCACGAGGGTCGAGCAGTACTTC. This encodes CASSFRPTRVEQYF. The chain has TRBV7-6 and TRBJ2-7, with a tentative D call TRBD2 (5 bases). Germline V gives CDR1 SGHVS, CDR2 FNYEAQ. The V end was cut by 3 bases, the J end by 6 bases, with 15 bases between. The CDR3 runs to 14 residues.

CDR3 region: CASSPLGRTNTGELFF. The CDR3 DNA is TGTGCCAGCAGCCCCTTGGGACGGACGAACACCGGGGAGCTGTTTTTT. V and J are TRBV3-1 and TRBJ2-2, with D perhaps assigned TRBD1 or TRBD2 (5 bases each). Germline CDR1 is LGHDT and CDR2 is YNNKEL (reference sequence). This CDR3 is 16 amino acids long. V was shortened by 4 bases and J by 0 bases, with 12 bases between the two germline ends.

The chain couples TRBV4-3 to TRBJ2-5; the D is unclear. Germline CDR1 LGHNA, CDR2 YSLEER. The CDR3 contains 16 residues. Trimming left V 0 bases short and J 4 bases short, with 15 bases between. CDR3 nucleotide sequence: TGCGCCAGCAGCCAAGAATCAGGCTATAGAGGAGAGACCCAGTACTTC. Translation: CASSQESGYRGETQYF.

There are many counts of this clonotype. V is TRBV20-1 and J is TRBJ2-3; the match to TRBD1 covers 10 bases. Unmatched junction bases numbered 8, after V lost 3 bases and J lost 2 bases. Germline CDR1 is DFQATT and CDR2 is SNEGSKA (reference sequence). CDR3 size: 16 residues. The DNA for the CDR3 is TGCAGTGCTAGGGAGGAGACAGGGGGCCCCACAGATACGCAGTATTTT. It yields the protein CSAREETGGPTDTQYF.

V usage is TRBV6-5 and J usage is TRBJ2-2, with a tentative D call TRBD1 (5 bases). CDR1 and CDR2 from the germline V gene are MNHEY and SVGAGI. This CDR3 contains 15 residues. V was trimmed by 7 bases and J by 5 bases, leaving 17 bases between them. Here the CDR3 DNA reads TGTGCCAGCACCTACGGGTCCTCAGGGACCGGGGAGCTGTTTTTT. As protein: CASTYGSSGTGELFF.

This clonotype appeared a few times. The rearrangement joins TRBV12-3 or TRBV12-4 to TRBJ1-5, with 7 nucleotides matching TRBD1. This CDR3 is built from 12 residues. V was clipped by 6 bases and J by 11 bases; unmatched bases: 7. The CDR3 DNA sequence: TGTGCCAGCAGCCGGCCCGACAGGGCCCAGCATTTT. It is translated as CASSRPDRAQHF.

This clonotype appeared a few times. This rearrangement joins TRBV2 to TRBJ2-5; 7 positions match TRBD1. The CDR3 consists of 15 residues. CDR1 SNHLY and CDR2 FYNNEI come from the germline V gene. V dropped 6 bases and J dropped 4; count of bases not matched to a gene: 11. The CDR3 here is CASRPDRAFGETQYF. The CDR3 DNA reads as TGTGCCAGCAGACCCGACAGGGCGTTCGGAGAGACCCAGTACTTC. Together with reference TRBV2 and TRBJ2-5, the CDR3 gives the full variable domain: EPEVTQTPSHQVTQMGQEVILRCVPISNHLYFYWYRQILGQKVEFLVSFYNNEISEKSEIFDDQFSVERPDGSNFTLKIRSTKLEDSAMYFCASRPDRAFGETQYFGPGTRLLVL.

The V and J genes are TRBV25-1 and TRBJ2-7, with 7 bases that match TRBD2. The last part of the DNA fits TRBJ2-5 better; the J call may be wrong. Germline V gives CDR1 MGHDK, CDR2 SYGVNS. The CDR3 has 15 residues. CDR3 DNA: TGTGCCAGCAGGGCGGATCTAGCGGCCCGGGAGACCCAGTACTTC. It yields the protein CASRADLAARETQYF.

Only one count was recorded for this clonotype. A read error may account for a junction end that differs from germline. V gene TRBV10-3 combines with J gene TRBJ2-7; D gene ambiguous. Per the germline V gene, CDR1 is ENHRY and CDR2 is SYGVKD. The CDR3 is 13 residues long. The CDR3, as DNA: TGTGCCATCGGTGACAAGGGTTCCTACGAGAAGTACTTC. As protein: CAIGDKGSYEKYF.

Details on this clonotype: One end of the junction fails to match germline, which may point to a read error. J is TRBJ2-1 and V is TRBV6-4; the D gene is possibly TRBD1 (6 bases). The CDR3 consists of 15 residues. Germline CDR1 reads MRHNA; CDR2 reads SNTAGT. The CDR3 DNA reads TGTGCCAGCAGCACCGGGGTGGGGGCCCCAAATGGGCAGTTCTTC. It yields the protein CASSTGVGAPNGQFF.

This clonotype was counted at least ten times. J is TRBJ2-1 and V is TRBV12-3 or TRBV12-4, with D maybe TRBD2 (7 bases). This CDR3 has 16 residues. Trimming stripped 3 bases from V and 1 base from J, with 13 bases between. CDR3 DNA sequence: TGTGCCAGCAGTTTCGGGGGGCTTCAATCCTACAATGAGCAGTTCTTC. This sequence encodes CASSFGGLQSYNEQFF.

This clonotype occurred a few times. The rearrangement links TRBV2 to TRBJ2-1, with D perhaps being TRBD1 or TRBD2 (5 bases each). Germline V CDR1 and CDR2: SNHLY, FYNNEI. The V end lost 4 bases, the J end lost 5 bases, and 9 bases lay between the germline ends. This CDR3 is built from 13 residues. The CDR3 DNA follows: TGTGCCAGCAGTGGGGACGGGAACAATGAGCAGTTCTTC. As protein: CASSGDGNNEQFF.

This clonotype showed up many times. The genes are TRBV5-1 and TRBJ2-5, with a weak D call TRBD1 (7 bases). With 0 bases removed from V and 2 bases from J, the gap between germline ends came to 14 bases. CDR1 SGHRS and CDR2 YFSETQ come from the germline V gene. CDR3 size: 16 residues. CDR3 residues: CASSLVAGGRQETQYF. The DNA of the CDR3 is TGCGCCAGCAGCTTGGTGGCAGGGGGGCGTCAAGAGACCCAGTACTTC.

The chain uses TRBV5-1 and TRBJ1-5; D is uncertain. Trimming took 0 bases from V and 9 from J, leaving 10 bases between them. CDR1 is SGHRS, CDR2 YFSETQ, per germline. CDR3 size: 13 residues. The CDR3 DNA sequence: TGCGCCAGCAGCTTGGGCGGAAGTCGGCCCCAGCATTTT. It translates to CASSLGGSRPQHF.

The chain carries TRBV7-2 and TRBJ2-3; D is perhaps TRBD1 (5 bases). V lost 1 base to trimming and J lost 1 base, with 9 bases between them. CDR3 size: 15 residues. Per the germline V gene, CDR1 is SGHTA and CDR2 is FQGNSA. The CDR3 DNA follows: TGTGCCAGCAGCTTAGGGGGCGGAGGCACAGATACGCAGTATTTT. Its protein product is CASSLGGGGTDTQYF.